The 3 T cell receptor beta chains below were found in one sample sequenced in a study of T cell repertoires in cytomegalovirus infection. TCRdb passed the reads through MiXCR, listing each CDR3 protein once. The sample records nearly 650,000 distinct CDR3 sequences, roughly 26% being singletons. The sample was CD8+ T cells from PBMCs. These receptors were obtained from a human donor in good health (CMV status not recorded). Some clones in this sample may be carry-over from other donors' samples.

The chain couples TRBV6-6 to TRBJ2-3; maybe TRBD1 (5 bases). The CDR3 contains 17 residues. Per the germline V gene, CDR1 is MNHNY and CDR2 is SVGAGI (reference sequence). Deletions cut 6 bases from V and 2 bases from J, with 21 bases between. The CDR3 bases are TGTGCCAGCAGCCCTGCTGTAGGGGCCGGCTTCACAGATACGCAGTATTTT. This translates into CASSPAVGAGFTDTQYF.

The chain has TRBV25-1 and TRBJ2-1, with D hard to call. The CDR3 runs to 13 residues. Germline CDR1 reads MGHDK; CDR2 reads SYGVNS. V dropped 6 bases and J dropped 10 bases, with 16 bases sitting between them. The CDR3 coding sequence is TGTGCCAGCAGCCTAGTGGGGTCCCCCGAGCAGTTCTTC. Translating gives CASSLVGSPEQFF.

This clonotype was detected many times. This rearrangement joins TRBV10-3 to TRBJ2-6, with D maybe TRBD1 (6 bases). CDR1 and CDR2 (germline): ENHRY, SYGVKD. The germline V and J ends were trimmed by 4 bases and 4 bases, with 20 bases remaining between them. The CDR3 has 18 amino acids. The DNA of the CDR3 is TGTGCCATCAGTGTGATGGACAGTGTAGAGTTAGGGGCCAACGTCCTGACTTTC. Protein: CAISVMDSVELGANVLTF.